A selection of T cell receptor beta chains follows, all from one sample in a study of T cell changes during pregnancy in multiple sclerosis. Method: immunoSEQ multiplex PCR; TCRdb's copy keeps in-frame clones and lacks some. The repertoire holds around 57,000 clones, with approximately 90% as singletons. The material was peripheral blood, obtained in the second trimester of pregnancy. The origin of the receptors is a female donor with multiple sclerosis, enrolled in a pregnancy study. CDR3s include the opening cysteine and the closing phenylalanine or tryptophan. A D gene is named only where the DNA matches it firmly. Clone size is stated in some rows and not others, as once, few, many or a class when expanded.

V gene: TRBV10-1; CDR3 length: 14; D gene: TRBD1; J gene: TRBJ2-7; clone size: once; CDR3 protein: CASSTGTGVYEQYF; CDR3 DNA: TGCGCCAGCAGTACCGGGACAGGGGTCTACGAGCAGTACTTC
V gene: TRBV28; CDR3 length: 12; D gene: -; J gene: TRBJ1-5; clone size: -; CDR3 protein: CASSILNQPQHF; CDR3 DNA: TGTGCCAGCAGTATACTCAATCAGCCCCAGCATTTT
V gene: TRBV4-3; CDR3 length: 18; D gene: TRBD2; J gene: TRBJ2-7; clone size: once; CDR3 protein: CASSQYSGTSGGAYEQYF; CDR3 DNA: TGCGCCAGCAGCCAGTACTCCGGGACTAGCGGGGGGGCCTACGAGCAGTACTTC
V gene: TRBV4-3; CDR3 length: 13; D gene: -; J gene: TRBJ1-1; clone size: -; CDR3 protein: CASSQFGEIRAFF; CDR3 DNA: TGCGCCAGCAGCCAATTTGGAGAGATACGGGCTTTCTTT
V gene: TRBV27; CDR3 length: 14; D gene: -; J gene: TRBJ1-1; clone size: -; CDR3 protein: CASTGGGADTEAFF; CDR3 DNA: TGTGCCAGCACGGGGGGGGGCGCAGACACTGAAGCTTTCTTT
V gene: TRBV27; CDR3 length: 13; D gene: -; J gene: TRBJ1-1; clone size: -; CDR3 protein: CASTSSGVGKAFF; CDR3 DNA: TGTGCCAGCACTTCAAGCGGAGTAGGGAAAGCTTTCTTT
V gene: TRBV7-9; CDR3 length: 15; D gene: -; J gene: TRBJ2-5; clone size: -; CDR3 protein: CASSPQGGERETQYF; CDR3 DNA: TGTGCCAGCAGCCCTCAGGGGGGTGAGAGGGAGACCCAGTACTTC
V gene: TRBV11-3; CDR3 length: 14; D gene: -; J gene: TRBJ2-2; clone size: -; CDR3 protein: CASSSGGNTGELFF; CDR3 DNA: TGTGCCAGCAGCTCCGGAGGGAACACCGGGGAGCTGTTTTTT
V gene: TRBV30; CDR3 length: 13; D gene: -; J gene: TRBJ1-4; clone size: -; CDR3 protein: CAWSGTLGEKLFF; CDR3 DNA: TGTGCCTGGAGTGGGACTCTGGGGGAAAAACTGTTTTTT
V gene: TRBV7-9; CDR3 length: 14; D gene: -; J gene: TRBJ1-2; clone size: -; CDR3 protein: CASTQGQGRGGYTF; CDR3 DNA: TGTGCCAGCACCCAAGGGCAGGGAAGAGGAGGCTACACCTTC
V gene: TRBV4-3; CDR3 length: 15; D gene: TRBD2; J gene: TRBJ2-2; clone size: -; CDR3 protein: CASSRSGVNTGELFF; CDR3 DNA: TGCGCCAGCAGCCGAAGCGGGGTGAACACCGGGGAGCTGTTTTTT
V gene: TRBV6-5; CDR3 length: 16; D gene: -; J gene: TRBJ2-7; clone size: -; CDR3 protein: CASSYRRLMFSDEQYF; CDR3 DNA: TGTGCCAGCAGTTACCGCAGGTTGATGTTCTCGGACGAGCAGTACTTC
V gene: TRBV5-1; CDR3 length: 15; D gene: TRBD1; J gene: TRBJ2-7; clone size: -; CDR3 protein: CASSLAGTDYYEQYF; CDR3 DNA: TGCGCCAGCAGCTTAGCCGGGACAGACTACTACGAGCAGTACTTC
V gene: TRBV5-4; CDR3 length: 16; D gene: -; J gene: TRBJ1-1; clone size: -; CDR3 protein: CASSRGAKAPNTEAFF; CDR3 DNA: TGTGCCAGCAGTCGGGGGGCTAAGGCGCCGAACACTGAAGCTTTCTTT
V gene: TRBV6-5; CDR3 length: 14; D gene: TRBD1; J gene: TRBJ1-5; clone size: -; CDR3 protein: CASSHTGVDQPQHF; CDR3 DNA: TGTGCCAGCAGTCATACAGGGGTGGATCAGCCCCAGCATTTT
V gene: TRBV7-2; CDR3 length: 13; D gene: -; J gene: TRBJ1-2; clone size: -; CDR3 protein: CASSLGRYYGYTF; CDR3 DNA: TGTGCCAGCAGCTTGGGGCGGTACTATGGCTACACCTTC
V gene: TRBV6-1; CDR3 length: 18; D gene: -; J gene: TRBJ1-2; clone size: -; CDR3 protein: CASSERRGYRSSFYGYTF; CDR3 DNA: TGTGCCAGCAGTGAAAGGCGGGGGTACAGGTCCTCTTTCTATGGCTACACCTTC
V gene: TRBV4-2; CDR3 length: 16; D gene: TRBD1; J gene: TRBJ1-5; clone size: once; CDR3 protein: CASSASRGSFNQPQHF; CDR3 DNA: TGTGCCAGCAGCGCCTCCAGGGGGTCCTTCAATCAGCCCCAGCATTTT
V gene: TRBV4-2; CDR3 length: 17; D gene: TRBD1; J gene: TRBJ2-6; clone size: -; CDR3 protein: CASSQAGGQAGANVLTF; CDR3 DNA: TGTGCCAGCAGCCAAGCCGGCGGACAGGCTGGGGCCAACGTCCTGACTTTC
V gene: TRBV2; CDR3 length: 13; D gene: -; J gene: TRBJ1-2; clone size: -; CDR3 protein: CASSEPQLYGYTF; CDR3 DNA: TGTGCCAGCAGTGAGCCACAGCTCTATGGCTACACCTTC
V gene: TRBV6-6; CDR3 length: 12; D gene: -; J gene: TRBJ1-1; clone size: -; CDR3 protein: CASSPGQSSAFF; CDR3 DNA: TGTGCCAGCAGCCCGGGACAATCATCGGCTTTCTTT
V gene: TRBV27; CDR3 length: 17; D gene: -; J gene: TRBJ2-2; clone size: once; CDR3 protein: CASSLSWWGENTGELFF; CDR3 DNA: TGTGCCAGCAGTTTATCCTGGTGGGGGGAGAACACCGGGGAGCTGTTTTTT
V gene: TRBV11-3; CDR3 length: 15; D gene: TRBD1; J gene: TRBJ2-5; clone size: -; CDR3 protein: CASSFGQGIGETQYF; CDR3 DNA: TGTGCCAGCAGCTTCGGACAGGGAATAGGAGAGACCCAGTACTTC
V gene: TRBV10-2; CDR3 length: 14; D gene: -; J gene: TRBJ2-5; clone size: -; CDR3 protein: CASSVYGIGETQYF; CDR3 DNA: TGCGCCAGCAGTGTCTACGGCATCGGGGAGACCCAGTACTTC
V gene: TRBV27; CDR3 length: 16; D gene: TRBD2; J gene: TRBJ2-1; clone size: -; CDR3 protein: CASSLGLASSYNEQFF; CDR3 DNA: TGTGCCAGCAGTTTGGGACTAGCGAGCTCCTACAATGAGCAGTTCTTC
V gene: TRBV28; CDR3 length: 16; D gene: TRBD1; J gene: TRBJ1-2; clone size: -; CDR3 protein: CASSPPFGTGGVGYTF; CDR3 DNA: TGTGCCAGCAGTCCTCCCTTCGGGACAGGGGGCGTCGGCTACACCTTC
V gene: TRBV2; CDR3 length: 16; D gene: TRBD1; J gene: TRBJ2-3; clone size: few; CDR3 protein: CASSEFDRGYADTQYF; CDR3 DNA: TGTGCCAGCAGTGAATTTGACAGGGGGTACGCAGATACGCAGTATTTT
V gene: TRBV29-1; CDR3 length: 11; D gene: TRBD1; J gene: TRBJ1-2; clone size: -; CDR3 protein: CSAPTGNGYTF; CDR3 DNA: TGCAGCGCACCGACAGGGAATGGCTACACCTTC
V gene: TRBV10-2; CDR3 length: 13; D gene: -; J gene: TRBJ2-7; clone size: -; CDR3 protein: CASRAVSSYEQYF; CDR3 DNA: TGCGCCAGCAGGGCCGTCTCCTCCTACGAGCAGTACTTC
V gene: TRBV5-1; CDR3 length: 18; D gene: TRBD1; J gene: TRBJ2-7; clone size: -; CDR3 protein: CASSYLPRDRGRYYEQYF; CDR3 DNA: TGCGCCAGCAGCTACCTACCCCGTGACAGGGGGCGATACTACGAGCAGTACTTC
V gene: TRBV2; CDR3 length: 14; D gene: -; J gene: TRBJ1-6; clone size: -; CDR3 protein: CASANGLEDSPLHF; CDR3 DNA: TGTGCCAGCGCGAACGGGTTAGAGGATTCACCCCTCCACTTT
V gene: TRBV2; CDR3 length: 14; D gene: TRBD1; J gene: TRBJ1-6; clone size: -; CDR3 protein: CARQGSGWNSPLHF; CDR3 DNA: TGTGCCAGACAGGGGTCAGGGTGGAATTCACCCCTCCACTTT
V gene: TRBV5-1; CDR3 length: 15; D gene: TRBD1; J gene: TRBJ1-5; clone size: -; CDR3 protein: CASRRDSNSNQPQHF; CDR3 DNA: TGCGCCAGCAGACGGGACAGTAATAGCAATCAGCCCCAGCATTTT
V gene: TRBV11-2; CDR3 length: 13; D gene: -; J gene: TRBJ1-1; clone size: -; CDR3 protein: CASSYAPNTEAFF; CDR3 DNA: TGTGCCAGCAGCTATGCGCCGAACACTGAAGCTTTCTTT
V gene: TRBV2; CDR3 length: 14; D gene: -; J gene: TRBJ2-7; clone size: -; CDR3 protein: CASSEIGAFGEQYF; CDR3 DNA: TGTGCCAGCAGTGAAATAGGGGCTTTCGGGGAGCAGTACTTC
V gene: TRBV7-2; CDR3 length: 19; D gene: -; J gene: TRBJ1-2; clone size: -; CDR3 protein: CASSNSPRGGRASNYGYTF; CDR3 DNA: TGTGCCAGCAGCAACTCTCCCCGCGGGGGGAGGGCTTCTAACTATGGCTACACCTTC
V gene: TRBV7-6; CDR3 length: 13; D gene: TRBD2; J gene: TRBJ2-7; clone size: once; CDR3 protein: CASSLGGRGKQYF; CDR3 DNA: TGTGCCAGCAGCTTGGGTGGGCGGGGGAAGCAGTACTTC
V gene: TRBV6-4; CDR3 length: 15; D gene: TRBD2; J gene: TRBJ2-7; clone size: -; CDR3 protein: CASSEETGTSYEQYF; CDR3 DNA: TGTGCCAGCAGTGAAGAGACCGGGACTAGCTACGAGCAGTACTTC
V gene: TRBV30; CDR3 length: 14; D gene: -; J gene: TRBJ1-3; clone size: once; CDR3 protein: CAWSEMVAGNTIYF; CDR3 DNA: TGTGCCTGGAGTGAGATGGTGGCCGGAAACACCATATATTTT
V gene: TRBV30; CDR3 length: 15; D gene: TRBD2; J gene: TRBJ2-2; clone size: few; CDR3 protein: CAWSLPQRESGELFF; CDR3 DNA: TGTGCCTGGAGTTTACCTCAGCGGGAATCCGGGGAGCTGTTTTTT
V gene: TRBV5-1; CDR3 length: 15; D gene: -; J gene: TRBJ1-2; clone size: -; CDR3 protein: CASSHQTDSPYGYTF; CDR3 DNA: TGCGCCAGCAGTCATCAAACCGACAGCCCGTATGGCTACACCTTC
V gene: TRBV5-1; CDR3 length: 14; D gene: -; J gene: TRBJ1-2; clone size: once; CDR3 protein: CASSFGTGGYGYTF; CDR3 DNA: TGCGCCAGCAGCTTCGGGACGGGAGGCTATGGCTACACCTTC
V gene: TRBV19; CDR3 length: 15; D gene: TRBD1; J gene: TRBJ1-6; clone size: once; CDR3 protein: CASRRDRRWNSPLHF; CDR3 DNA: TGTGCCAGTAGGAGGGACAGAAGGTGGAATTCACCCCTCCACTTT
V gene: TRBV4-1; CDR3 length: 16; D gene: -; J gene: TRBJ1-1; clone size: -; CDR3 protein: CASSQSGGRGWTEAFF; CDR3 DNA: TGCGCCAGCAGCCAGTCAGGCGGCCGGGGTTGGACTGAAGCTTTCTTT
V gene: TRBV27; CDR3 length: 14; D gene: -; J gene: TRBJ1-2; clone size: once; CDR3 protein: CASSLRGSNYGYTF; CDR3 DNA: TGTGCCAGCAGTTTGCGGGGCAGCAACTATGGCTACACCTTC
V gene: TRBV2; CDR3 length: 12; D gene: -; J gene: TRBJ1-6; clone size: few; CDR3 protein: CASSDTVSPLHF; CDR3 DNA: TGTGCCAGCAGTGATACAGTTTCACCCCTCCACTTT
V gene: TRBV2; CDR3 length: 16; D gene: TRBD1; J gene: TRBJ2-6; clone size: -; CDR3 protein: CASSWGQSSGANVLTF; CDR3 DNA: TGTGCCAGCAGCTGGGGACAGTCATCTGGGGCCAACGTCCTGACTTTC
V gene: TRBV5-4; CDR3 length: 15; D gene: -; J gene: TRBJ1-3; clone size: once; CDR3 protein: CASGGGPHSGNTIYF; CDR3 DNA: TGTGCCAGCGGGGGAGGACCCCACTCTGGAAACACCATATATTTT